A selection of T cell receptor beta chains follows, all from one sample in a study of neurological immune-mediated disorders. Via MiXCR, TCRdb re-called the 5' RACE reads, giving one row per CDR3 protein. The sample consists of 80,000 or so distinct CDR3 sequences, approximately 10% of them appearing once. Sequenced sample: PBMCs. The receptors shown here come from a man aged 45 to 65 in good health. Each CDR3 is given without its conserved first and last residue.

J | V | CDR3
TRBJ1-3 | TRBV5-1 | ASSFAGLLFGNTIY
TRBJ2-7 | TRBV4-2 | ASSQPLSGGAYEQY
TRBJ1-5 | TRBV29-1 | SFQGAGNQPQH
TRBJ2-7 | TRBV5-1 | ASSLERGQDEQY
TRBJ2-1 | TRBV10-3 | ATQKPGADNEQF
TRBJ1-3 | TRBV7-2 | ASSLTSGSGNTIY
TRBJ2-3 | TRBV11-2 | ASSRQGMVADTQY
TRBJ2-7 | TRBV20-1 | SAFRTGPLYEQY
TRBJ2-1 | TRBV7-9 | ASSSRLSQGPRNEQF
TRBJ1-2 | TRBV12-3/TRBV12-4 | ASSFDRRYGYT
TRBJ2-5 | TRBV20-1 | SAARTDQETQY
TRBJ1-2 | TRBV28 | ASSLSGRYGYT
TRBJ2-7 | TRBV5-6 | ASSLLTGGGLIF
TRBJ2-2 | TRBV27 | APRKGTWELF
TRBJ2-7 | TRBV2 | ASSELPYEQY
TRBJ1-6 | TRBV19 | ASSGQGGGSPLH
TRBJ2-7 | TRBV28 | ASSNRQGGVYEQY